This is a list of T cell receptor beta chains from one sample in a study of T-cell memory formation after mild COVID-19. TCRdb independently ran MiXCR on the 5' RACE reads; one entry per CDR3 protein. The repertoire consists of some 300,000 distinct CDR3 sequences, with 20% to 25% occurring once and the leading ten covering 21%. The sample taken for sequencing was PBMCs or a T cell subset sorted from them (not recorded which). Receptors were obtained from a man aged 18 to 30 who had mild COVID-19 (a few samples of this study predate the infection). Cell type and time point are not known. Each CDR3 is given with its conserved first and last residue. Fields, in order: D gene, J gene, clone size, V gene, CDR3 DNA, CDR3 protein. A D gene is named only where the DNA matches it firmly. Rows give clone size only sometimes, using once, few, many, or a class for an expanded clone.

TRBD2,TRBJ2-2,.,TRBV6-1,TGTGCCAGCAGTGAAATAGCGGGGGGGCCGCGGTCGGCCGGGGAGCTGTTTTTT,CASSEIAGGPRSAGELFF
TRBD2,TRBJ2-2,.,TRBV19,TGTGCCAGTACAAGGGCAGCGGGGGCCGGGGAGCTGTTTTTT,CASTRAAGAGELFF
.,TRBJ1-5,few,TRBV4-1,TGCGCCAGCAGCCAAGAAGAGGAAGGTTACGCGTACAATCAGCCCCAGCATTTT,CASSQEEEGYAYNQPQHF
.,TRBJ1-4,.,TRBV20-1,TGCAGTGCTAGTGTGCAGGGATGGGAAAAACTGTTTTTT,CSASVQGWEKLFF
.,TRBJ2-1,.,TRBV7-2,TGTGCCAGCAGCTTCGAGGGGGAGGGATACAATGAGCAGTTCTTC,CASSFEGEGYNEQFF
TRBD1,TRBJ2-1,many,TRBV6-2/TRBV6-3,TGTGCCAGCAGTTATTCCGACAGGGTCTACAATGAGCAGTTCTTC,CASSYSDRVYNEQFF
.,TRBJ1-5,.,TRBV9,TGTGCCAGCAGCTTGAGTTGGGGTAGTAATCAGCCCCAGCATTTT,CASSLSWGSNQPQHF
TRBD2,TRBJ2-7,.,TRBV12-3/TRBV12-4,TGTGCCAGCAGATTCGGGACTAGCGGCTACGAGCAGTACTTC,CASRFGTSGYEQYF
.,TRBJ1-1,.,TRBV6-5,TGTGCCAGCAGTTACGACGTCACTCGGCTGAACACTGAAGCTTTCTTT,CASSYDVTRLNTEAFF
.,TRBJ1-5,.,TRBV6-6,TGTGCCAGCAGCTTCGAACCCCCAGGGGAAGGACAGCCCCAGCATTTT,CASSFEPPGEGQPQHF
.,TRBJ2-1,few,TRBV7-2,TGTGCCAGCAGCTTAGAGGCTAGCCGGGATGAGCAGTTCTTC,CASSLEASRDEQFF
.,TRBJ2-7,many,TRBV4-3,TGCGCCAGCAGCCAAGCTCCGCAAACAGGGTCCCAGCAGTACTTC,CASSQAPQTGSQQYF
TRBD2,TRBJ2-3,.,TRBV24-1,TGTGCCACCAGTGATTTCCCCGGAGCGGGGGGGACGAGCACAGATACGCAGTATTTT,CATSDFPGAGGTSTDTQYF
.,TRBJ1-3,many,TRBV4-3,TGCGCCAGCAGCCAAGAAGGAAACACCATATATTTT,CASSQEGNTIYF
TRBD1,TRBJ1-2,few,TRBV12-3/TRBV12-4,TGTGCCAGCAGTTTAGCGAGACAGGGGTCCTATGGCTACACCTTC,CASSLARQGSYGYTF
.,TRBJ1-4,.,TRBV3-1,TGTGCCAGCAGCCACCCTAGCGAGGGAACTAATGAAAAACTGTTTTTT,CASSHPSEGTNEKLFF
TRBD2,TRBJ2-7,few,TRBV9,TGTGCCAGCAGCAAGGGCCGGGGGGCCTACGAGCAGTACTTC,CASSKGRGAYEQYF
.,TRBJ1-1,few,TRBV10-3,TGTGCCATCAGAGAACCGACAGTGAATGGGGCTTTCTTT,CAIREPTVNGAFF
.,TRBJ1-2,.,TRBV12-3/TRBV12-4,TGTGCCAGCAGTCTAAGAAGAACGGGCTACACCTTC,CASSLRRTGYTF
TRBD2,TRBJ2-1,.,TRBV12-3/TRBV12-4,TGTGCCAGCAGCCCTAATAGCGGGGGGACGAATGAGCAGTTCTTC,CASSPNSGGTNEQFF
.,TRBJ1-1,few,TRBV12-3/TRBV12-4,TGTGCCAGCAGCCGGAATCGACAGTACTCCATAAACACTGAAGCTTTCTTT,CASSRNRQYSINTEAFF
.,TRBJ2-2,.,TRBV7-2,TGTGCCAGCAGCCCAGAGGCGGGCACCGGGGAGCTGTTTTTT,CASSPEAGTGELFF
.,TRBJ1-2,.,TRBV7-2,TGTGCCAGCAGCCCCTACCTGTCCACCACCGGTTACTATGGCTACACCTTC,CASSPYLSTTGYYGYTF
TRBD1,TRBJ2-1,few,TRBV20-1,TGCAGTGCTAGAGGGGGACAGGGGGCTCCAGGGTGGTCCTACAATGAGCAGTTCTTC,CSARGGQGAPGWSYNEQFF
TRBD2,TRBJ2-5,.,TRBV7-7,TGTGCCAGCAGCTCAGCTAGCGGGACCCAAGAGACCCAGTACTTC,CASSSASGTQETQYF
.,TRBJ1-6,many,TRBV7-2,TGTGCCAGCAGCTTGGTGGGCTATTCACCCCTCCACTTT,CASSLVGYSPLHF
.,TRBJ2-3,.,TRBV24-1,TGTGCCACCAGTGATACAACGTCCACAGATACGCAGTATTTT,CATSDTTSTDTQYF
TRBD1,TRBJ2-2,.,TRBV7-2,TGTGCCAGCAGAACAGACAGGGCCACCGGGGAGCTGTTTTTT,CASRTDRATGELFF
.,TRBJ2-7,.,TRBV6-2/TRBV6-3,TGTGCCAGCAGTTACCAGCGGCCCTACGTGGAGCAGTACTTC,CASSYQRPYVEQYF
.,TRBJ2-7,few,TRBV9,TGTGCCAGCAGCGTAGGGACGGCTACATTCTACGAGCAGTACTTC,CASSVGTATFYEQYF
.,TRBJ1-1,few,TRBV6-5,TGTGCCAGCGTATCCTTCACCGGGGGGAACACTGAAGCTTTCTTT,CASVSFTGGNTEAFF
.,TRBJ2-6,.,TRBV12-3/TRBV12-4,TGTGCCAGCAGTTTGGACAGTTGGTACTCTGGGGCCAACGTCCTGACTTTC,CASSLDSWYSGANVLTF
TRBD2,TRBJ2-1,.,TRBV7-2,TGTGCCAGCAGCTCAGACAGCGGGGGGGACTACAATGAGCAGTTCTTC,CASSSDSGGDYNEQFF
.,TRBJ1-2,few,TRBV12-3/TRBV12-4,TGTGCCAGCAGCCTGCGTAGAGCGTTCGGCTATGGCTACACCTTC,CASSLRRAFGYGYTF
.,TRBJ1-1,few,TRBV20-1,TGCAGTGCTAGAGATCCGACCAACACTGAAGCTTTCTTT,CSARDPTNTEAFF
.,TRBJ2-5,few,TRBV4-2,TGTGCCAGCAGCCAAGAACAGACTCGAGAGACCCAGTACTTC,CASSQEQTRETQYF
TRBD1,TRBJ2-1,.,TRBV9,TGTGCCAGAAGCGCCACGGGACAGGGATACAATGAGCAGTTCTTC,CARSATGQGYNEQFF
TRBD1,TRBJ1-4,.,TRBV7-2,TGTGCCAGCAGCCCGGGACAGGGAGTTGCAACTAATGAAAAACTGTTTTTT,CASSPGQGVATNEKLFF
.,TRBJ2-3,.,TRBV7-2,TGTGCCAGCAGCTTAGGGGGAATTGGGATTGAAGCGCAGTATTTT,CASSLGGIGIEAQYF
.,TRBJ1-5,.,TRBV7-9,TGTGCCAGCAGCTTAGAGGGAGGGGATCAGCCCCAGCATTTT,CASSLEGGDQPQHF
TRBD1,TRBJ2-1,.,TRBV11-2,TGTGCCAGCAGCGTGGGGACAGGATACTACAATGAGCAGTTCTTC,CASSVGTGYYNEQFF
.,TRBJ2-5,few,TRBV7-9,TGTGCCAGCAGCTTAGGCGGGTTCATAGAAGAGACCCAGTACTTC,CASSLGGFIEETQYF
.,TRBJ2-1,few,TRBV9,TGTGCCAGCAGCTCTCTCACGGCAGCGGATCCGTTCTTC,CASSSLTAADPFF
.,TRBJ1-1,.,TRBV6-5,TGTGCCAGCAGTTACCAGGGCGGCACTGAAGCTTTCTTT,CASSYQGGTEAFF
TRBD2,TRBJ2-7,few,TRBV4-3,TGCGCCAGCAGCCAAGATGAGCTAGCGGGGGGCCGAGGCAACGAGCAGTACTTC,CASSQDELAGGRGNEQYF